This T cell receptor beta chain was identified during a study of cytomegalovirus exposure and HLA in healthy donors. V was clipped by 3 bases and J by 0 bases, with 12 bases between them. The CDR3 runs 15 residues. The germline gives CDR1 SGHTA, CDR2 FQGNSA. The PCR ran on 60 Vbeta and 13 Jbeta primers. TCRdb's table, derived via immunoSEQ multiplex PCR, lists solely in-frame clones and lacks some. The sample table includes around 35,000 clones. In nominal health when sampled, donors likely had unrecorded immune exposures nonetheless. The chain employs TRBV7-2 and TRBJ2-7; maybe TRBD2 (7 bases). The sequence derives from a middle-aged woman in good health and CMV-seropositive. Sequenced input: PBMCs. The CDR3 nucleotides read TGTGCCAGCAGCTTGGACCGGGGGGCCTCCTACGAGCAGTACTTC. Protein: CASSLDRGASYEQYF.